This T cell receptor (beta chain) was documented in a study of T cell repertoires in cytomegalovirus infection. Each CDR3 protein gets one entry after TCRdb re-called the reads with MiXCR. The sample yields 450,000 to 600,000 distinct CDR3 sequences, more than 40% seen once. Note on this clonotype: The antigen is undetermined.

Findings and caveats of the study: Summed frequency of shared TCR beta families picked out CMV carriers who also had the relevant HLA.

This sequence was found in a human donor in good health (CMV status not recorded). Some clones in this sample may be carry-over from other donors' samples. Here the sequenced sample was cultured PBMCs, taken from culture after CMV antigen stimulation.

The CDR3 here is CASTQGSGRAEAFF. The CDR3 nucleotides read TGTGCCAGCACCCAGGGGTCCGGGCGGGCGGAAGCTTTCTTT. This chain joins TRBV27 and TRBJ1-1, with D perhaps matching TRBD1 (6 bases). The V gene's germline CDR1 is MNHEY and CDR2 SMNVEV (reference sequence). Trimming left V 7 bases short and J 8 bases short, with 20 bases between. The CDR3 is made up of 14 amino acids.